The rows below give T cell receptor beta chains drawn from one sample of a study of shared clonotypes between healthy human individuals. Here immunoSEQ multiplex PCR was the method, and the copy in TCRdb shows in-frame clones only, minus some. Altogether about 2,500,000 clones are present, around 94% being singletons, with the ten largest covering under 0.15%. Sequencing was performed on naive CD4+ T cells sorted from blood. These receptors came from a man younger than 35 in good health. The CDR3 runs from the conserved cysteine through the conserved F or W. A D gene is named only where the DNA matches it firmly. Only part of the rows carry a size: once, few, many, or a class if the clone is expanded.

d_gene	abundance	len	v_gene	j_gene	CDR3nt	CDR3aa
-	-	12	TRBV28	TRBJ1-5	TGTGCCAGCAGTTTGGGCAATCAGCCCCAGCATTTT	CASSLGNQPQHF
TRBD2	-	17	TRBV25-1	TRBJ2-7	TGTGCCAGCAGGGGTGAGAGACTAGCGGGGGGTTACGACGAGCAGTACTTC	CASRGERLAGGYDEQYF
-	-	12	TRBV6-1	TRBJ2-1	TGTGCCAGCGGGAGGTCGGGCAATGAGCAGTTCTTC	CASGRSGNEQFF
TRBD1	once	14	TRBV4-1	TRBJ1-2	TGCGCCAGCAGCCAAGAGGACAGGGGATATGGCTACACCTTC	CASSQEDRGYGYTF
TRBD1	-	13	TRBV7-3	TRBJ1-1	TGTGCCAGCAGCTTACAGGGGGGCACTGAAGCTTTCTTT	CASSLQGGTEAFF
-	once	16	TRBV2	TRBJ1-3	TGTGCCAGCAGCGACCAGGGACTGTACTCTGGAAACACCATATATTTT	CASSDQGLYSGNTIYF
TRBD2	once	15	TRBV7-2	TRBJ2-2	TGTGCCAGCAGCTTAGGGGGGACTACCACCGGGGAGCTGTTTTTT	CASSLGGTTTGELFF
TRBD2	-	18	TRBV5-1	TRBJ2-7	TGCGCCAGCAGCTTTAGCTCCAAGGGACTAGCGGGACCTTACGAGCAGTACTTC	CASSFSSKGLAGPYEQYF
-	-	12	TRBV12-5	TRBJ2-7	TGTGCTAGTCCCCCGTTGCGCCCCGAGCAGTACTTC	CASPPLRPEQYF
-	-	14	TRBV7-8	TRBJ1-1	TGTGCCAGCAGCTTAACGTGGAGGGACACTGAAGCTTTCTTT	CASSLTWRDTEAFF